The 2 T cell receptor beta chains in this list originate from one sample, sequenced in a study of CD8+ T cells in alopecia areata. Isolated RNA was reverse transcribed into cDNA used as the sequencing template. This table comes from immunoSEQ multiplex PCR, and its TCRdb copy is limited to in-frame clones, with some not included. The data hold 150,000 to 200,000 clones, with roughly 60% observed a single time. The sample here was CD4+ T cells sorted from blood, taken at week 0. These receptors were collected from a human donor with alopecia areata.

This clone was detected a few times. The V gene is TRBV5-5, the J gene TRBJ2-4; D is possibly TRBD1 (6 bases). Germline CDR1 reads SGHKS; CDR2 reads YYEKEE (reference sequence). Trimming took off 4 bases at V and 7 bases at J, with 15 bases between the two ends. The CDR3 covers 14 residues. The CDR3 protein is CASSLQGLGNIQYF. The CDR3 bases are TGTGCCAGCAGCCTACAGGGTTTGGGGAACATTCAGTACTTC. Together with reference TRBV5-5 and TRBJ2-4, the CDR3 gives the full variable domain: DAGVTQSPTHLIKTRGQQVTLRCSPISGHKSVSWYQQVLGQGPQFIFQYYEKEERGRGNFPDRFSARQFPNYSSELNVNALLLGDSALYLCASSLQGLGNIQYFGAGTRLSVL.

The V and J genes are TRBV2 and TRBJ2-3, with 8 bases matching TRBD1. The CDR3 is made up of 12 amino acids. From germline, CDR1 is SNHLY and CDR2 FYNNEI. With 6 bases clipped from V and 4 bases from J, the junction kept 0 bases outside the gene matches. The CDR3 region is CASRDRADTQYF. In nucleotides, the CDR3 is TGTGCCAGCAGGGACAGGGCAGATACGCAGTATTTT.